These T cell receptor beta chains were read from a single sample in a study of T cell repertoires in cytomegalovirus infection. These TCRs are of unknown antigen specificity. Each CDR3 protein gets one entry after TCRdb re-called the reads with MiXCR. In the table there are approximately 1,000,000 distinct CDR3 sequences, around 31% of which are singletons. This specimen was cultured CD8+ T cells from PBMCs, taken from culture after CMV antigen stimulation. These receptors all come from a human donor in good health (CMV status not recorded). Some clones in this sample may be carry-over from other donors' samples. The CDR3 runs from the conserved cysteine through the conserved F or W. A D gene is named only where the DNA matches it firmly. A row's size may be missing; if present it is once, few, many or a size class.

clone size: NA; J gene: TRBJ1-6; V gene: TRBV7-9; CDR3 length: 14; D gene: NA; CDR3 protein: CTSSFEVRDSPLHF; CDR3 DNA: TGTACCAGCAGCTTCGAGGTTCGGGATTCACCCCTCCACTTT
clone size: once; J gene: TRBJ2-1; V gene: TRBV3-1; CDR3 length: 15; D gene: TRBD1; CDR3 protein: CASSYPGQANNEQFF; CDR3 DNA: TGTGCCAGCAGTTATCCGGGACAGGCTAACAATGAGCAGTTCTTC
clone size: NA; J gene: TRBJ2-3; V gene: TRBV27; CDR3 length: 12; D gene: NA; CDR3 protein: CASSASSGVQYF; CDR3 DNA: TGTGCCAGCAGCGCCTCCTCGGGAGTGCAGTATTTT
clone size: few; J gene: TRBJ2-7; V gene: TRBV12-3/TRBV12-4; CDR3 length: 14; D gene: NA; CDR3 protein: CASSYAGGIHEQYF; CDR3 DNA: TGTGCCAGCAGTTATGCAGGGGGGATCCACGAGCAGTACTTC
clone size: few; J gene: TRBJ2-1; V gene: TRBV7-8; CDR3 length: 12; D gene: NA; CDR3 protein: CASSIKLDEQFF; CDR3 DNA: TGTGCCAGCAGCATTAAGTTGGATGAGCAGTTCTTC
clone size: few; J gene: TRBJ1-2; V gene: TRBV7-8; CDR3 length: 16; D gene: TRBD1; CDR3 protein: CASSLAGGRGTGGYTF; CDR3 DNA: TGTGCCAGCAGCTTAGCGGGCGGGCGCGGGACAGGAGGCTACACCTTC
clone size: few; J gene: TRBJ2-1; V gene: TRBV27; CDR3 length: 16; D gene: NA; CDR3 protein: CASSSREREPYNEQFF; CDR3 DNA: TGTGCCAGCTCCTCCCGGGAGCGAGAGCCCTACAATGAGCAGTTCTTC
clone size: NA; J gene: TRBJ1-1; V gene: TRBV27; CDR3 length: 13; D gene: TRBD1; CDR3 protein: CASSFRQGSEAFF; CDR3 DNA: TGTGCCAGCAGTTTCCGACAGGGGTCTGAAGCTTTCTTT
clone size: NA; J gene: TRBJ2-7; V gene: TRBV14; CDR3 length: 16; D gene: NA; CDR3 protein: CASSQESSVPGSEQYF; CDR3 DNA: TGTGCCAGCAGCCAAGAGTCTTCCGTTCCGGGGAGCGAGCAGTACTTC
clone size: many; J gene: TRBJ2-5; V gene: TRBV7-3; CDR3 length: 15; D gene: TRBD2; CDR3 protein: CASSSSGGAYETQYF; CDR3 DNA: TGTGCCAGCAGCTCGAGCGGGGGGGCCTATGAGACCCAGTACTTC
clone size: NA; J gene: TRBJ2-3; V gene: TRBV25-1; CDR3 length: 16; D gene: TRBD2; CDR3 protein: CASSEWTSGGLDTQYF; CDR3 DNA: TGTGCCAGCAGTGAGTGGACTAGCGGGGGGTTAGATACGCAGTATTTT
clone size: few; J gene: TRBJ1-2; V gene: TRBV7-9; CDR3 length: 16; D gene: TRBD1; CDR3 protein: CASSRGTGELNYGYTF; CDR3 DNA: TGTGCCAGCAGCCGAGGGACAGGGGAATTGAACTATGGCTACACCTTC
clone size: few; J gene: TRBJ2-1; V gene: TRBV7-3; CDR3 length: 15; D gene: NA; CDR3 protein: CASSLTEEVHNEQFF; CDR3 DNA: TGTGCCAGCAGCTTAACGGAGGAGGTACACAATGAGCAGTTCTTC
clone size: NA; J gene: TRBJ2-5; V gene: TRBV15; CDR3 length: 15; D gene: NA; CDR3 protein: CATSRDRGVGETQYF; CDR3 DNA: TGTGCCACCAGCAGAGATCGAGGGGTCGGGGAGACCCAGTACTTC